A single T cell receptor beta chain is shown here with its context. The antigen is unknown. MiXCR was run by TCRdb on the reads, yielding one entry per CDR3 protein. The sample has some 350,000 distinct CDR3 sequences; approximately 30% are singletons. The data stem from a study of T cell repertoires in cytomegalovirus infection. Overall study: Public TCR beta signatures indicated both CMV infection and matching HLA type. Study-wide points: What dominated the ex vivo response were HLA-C-restricted CMV-specific TCR beta clonotypes. Carriage of CMV together with the relevant HLA was identifiable through cumulative public TCR beta family frequency.

The CDR3 extends over 14 amino acids. V was cut by 3 bases and J by 4 bases, with 12 bases left in between. Germline V gene sequence: CDR1 LNHDA, CDR2 SQIVND (reference sequence). This sample comprised cultured PBMCs, obtained from culture after CMV antigen stimulation. V usage is TRBV19 and J usage is TRBJ1-2, with D maybe TRBD1 (5 bases). This sequence originates from a human donor in good health (CMV status not recorded). Some clones in this sample may be carry-over from other donors' samples. The CDR3 DNA sequence: TGTGCCAGTAGTATTGGGGCAGGGCCCTATGGCTACACCTTC. Translated, it gives CASSIGAGPYGYTF.